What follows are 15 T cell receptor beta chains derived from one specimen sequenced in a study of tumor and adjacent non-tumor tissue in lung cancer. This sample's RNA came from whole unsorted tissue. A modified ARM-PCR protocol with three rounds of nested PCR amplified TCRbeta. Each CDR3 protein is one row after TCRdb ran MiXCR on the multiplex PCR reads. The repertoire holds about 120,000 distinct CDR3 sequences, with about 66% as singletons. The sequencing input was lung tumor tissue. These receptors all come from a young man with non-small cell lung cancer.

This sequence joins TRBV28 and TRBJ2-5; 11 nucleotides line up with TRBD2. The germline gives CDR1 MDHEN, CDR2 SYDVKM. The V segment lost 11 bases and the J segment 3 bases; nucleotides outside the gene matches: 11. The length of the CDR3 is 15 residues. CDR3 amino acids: CACGGASGGKETQYF. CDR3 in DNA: TGTGCCTGCGGTGGGGCTAGCGGGGGGAAAGAGACCCAGTACTTC.

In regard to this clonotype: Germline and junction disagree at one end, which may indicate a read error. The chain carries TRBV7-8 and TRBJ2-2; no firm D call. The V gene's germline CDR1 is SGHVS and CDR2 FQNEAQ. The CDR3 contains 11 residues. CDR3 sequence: CASSLSVEPFF. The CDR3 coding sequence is TGTGCCAGCAGCTTAAGCGTGGAGCCGTTTTTT.

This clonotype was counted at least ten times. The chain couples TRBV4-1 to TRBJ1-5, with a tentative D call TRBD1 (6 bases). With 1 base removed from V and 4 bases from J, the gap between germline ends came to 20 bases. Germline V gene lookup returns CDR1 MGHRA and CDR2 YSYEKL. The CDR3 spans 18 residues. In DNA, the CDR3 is TGCGCCAGCAGCCAAGTAGTTCCACGGGACACACTAAATCAGCCCCAGCATTTT. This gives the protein CASSQVVPRDTLNQPQHF.

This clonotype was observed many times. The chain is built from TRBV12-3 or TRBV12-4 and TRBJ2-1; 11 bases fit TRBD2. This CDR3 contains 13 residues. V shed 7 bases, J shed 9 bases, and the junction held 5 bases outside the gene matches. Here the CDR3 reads CASNPTSGSEQFF. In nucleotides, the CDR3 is TGTGCCAGCAACCCAACTAGCGGGAGTGAGCAGTTCTTC.

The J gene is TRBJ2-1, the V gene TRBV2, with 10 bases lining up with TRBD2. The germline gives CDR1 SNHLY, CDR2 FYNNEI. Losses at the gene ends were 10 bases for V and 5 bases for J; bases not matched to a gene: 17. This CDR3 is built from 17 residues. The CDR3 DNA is TGTGCCACCCGCCCGCCGAAGCGGGAGGGTGTGGACAATGAGCAGTTCTTC. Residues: CATRPPKREGVDNEQFF.

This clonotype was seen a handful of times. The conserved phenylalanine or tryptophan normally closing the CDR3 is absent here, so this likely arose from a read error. The CDR3 nucleotides are TGCGCCAGCAGCCAGGACTCAACCGGGACAAGAAGTCTCTATGCCTACACCTTA. Translating gives CASSQDSTGTRSLYAYTL. The chain couples TRBV4-1 to TRBJ1-2; possibly TRBD1 for D (6 bases). The CDR3 is 18 amino acids. The germline V gene has CDR1 MGHRA and CDR2 YSYEKL.

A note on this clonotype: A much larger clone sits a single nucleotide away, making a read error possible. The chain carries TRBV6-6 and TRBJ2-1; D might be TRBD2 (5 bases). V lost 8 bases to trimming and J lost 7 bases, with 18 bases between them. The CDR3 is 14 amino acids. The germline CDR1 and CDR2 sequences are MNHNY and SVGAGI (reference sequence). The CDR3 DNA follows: TGTGCCAGCTCACCGAGTCTAGCCCGGAATGAGCAGTTCTTC. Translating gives CASSPSLARNEQFF.

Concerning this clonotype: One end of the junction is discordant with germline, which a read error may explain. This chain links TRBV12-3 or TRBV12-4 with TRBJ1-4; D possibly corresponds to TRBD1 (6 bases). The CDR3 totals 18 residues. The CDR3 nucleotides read TGTGCCAGCAATTCCACCGGAGGGACATTTAGAGCTAATGAAAAGCTGTTTTTT. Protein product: CASNSTGGTFRANEKLFF.

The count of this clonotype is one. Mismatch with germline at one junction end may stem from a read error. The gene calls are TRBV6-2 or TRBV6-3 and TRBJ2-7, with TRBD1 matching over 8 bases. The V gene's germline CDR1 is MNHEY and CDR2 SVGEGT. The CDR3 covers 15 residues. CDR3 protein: CVSRSQGQDANRGYF. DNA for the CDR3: TGTGTCAGCAGATCCCAGGGACAGGACGCGAACAGGGGCTACTTC.

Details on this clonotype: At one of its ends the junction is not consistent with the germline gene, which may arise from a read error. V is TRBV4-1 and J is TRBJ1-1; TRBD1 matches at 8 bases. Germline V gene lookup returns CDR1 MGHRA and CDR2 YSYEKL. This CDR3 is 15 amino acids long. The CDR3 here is CASSRGTGDDTEASF. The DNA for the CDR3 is TGCGCCAGCAGCCGGGGGACAGGTGATGACACTGAAGCTTCCTTT.

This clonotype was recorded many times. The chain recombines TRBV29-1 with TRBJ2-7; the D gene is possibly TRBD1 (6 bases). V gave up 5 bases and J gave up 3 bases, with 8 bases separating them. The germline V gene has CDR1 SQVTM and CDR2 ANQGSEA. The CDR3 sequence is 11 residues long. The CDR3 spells CSVWDNYEQYF. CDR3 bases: TGCAGCGTTTGGGACAACTACGAGCAGTACTTC.

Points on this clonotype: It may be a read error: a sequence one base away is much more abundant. CDR3 sequence: CSARDGDTEALF. As DNA, the CDR3 is TGCAGTGCTAGAGATGGGGACACTGAAGCTCTCTTT. V usage is TRBV20-1 and J usage is TRBJ1-1; possible D gene TRBD1, 6 bases. Per germline, CDR1 DFQATT and CDR2 SNEGSKA (reference sequence). This CDR3 spans 12 amino acids.

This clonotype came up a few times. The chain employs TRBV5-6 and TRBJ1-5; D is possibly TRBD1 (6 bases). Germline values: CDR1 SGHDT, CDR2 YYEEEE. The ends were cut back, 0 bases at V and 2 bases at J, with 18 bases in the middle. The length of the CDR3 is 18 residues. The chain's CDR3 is CASSLGGGWYKGNQPQHF. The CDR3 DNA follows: TGTGCCAGCAGCTTGGGTGGGGGCTGGTATAAGGGCAATCAGCCCCAGCATTTT.

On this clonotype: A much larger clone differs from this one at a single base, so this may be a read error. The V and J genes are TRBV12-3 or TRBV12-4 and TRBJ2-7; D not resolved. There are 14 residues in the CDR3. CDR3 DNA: TGTGCCAGCAGTTTAGGGGATGTCTCCTACGAGCGGTACTTC. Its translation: CASSLGDVSYERYF.

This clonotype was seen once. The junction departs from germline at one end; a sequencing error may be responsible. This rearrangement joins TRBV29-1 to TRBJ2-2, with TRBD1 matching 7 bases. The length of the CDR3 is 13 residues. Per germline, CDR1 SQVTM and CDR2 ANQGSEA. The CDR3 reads CNVAATGSGDLFF. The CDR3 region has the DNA TGCAACGTCGCCGCGACAGGGTCCGGGGACCTGTTTTTT.